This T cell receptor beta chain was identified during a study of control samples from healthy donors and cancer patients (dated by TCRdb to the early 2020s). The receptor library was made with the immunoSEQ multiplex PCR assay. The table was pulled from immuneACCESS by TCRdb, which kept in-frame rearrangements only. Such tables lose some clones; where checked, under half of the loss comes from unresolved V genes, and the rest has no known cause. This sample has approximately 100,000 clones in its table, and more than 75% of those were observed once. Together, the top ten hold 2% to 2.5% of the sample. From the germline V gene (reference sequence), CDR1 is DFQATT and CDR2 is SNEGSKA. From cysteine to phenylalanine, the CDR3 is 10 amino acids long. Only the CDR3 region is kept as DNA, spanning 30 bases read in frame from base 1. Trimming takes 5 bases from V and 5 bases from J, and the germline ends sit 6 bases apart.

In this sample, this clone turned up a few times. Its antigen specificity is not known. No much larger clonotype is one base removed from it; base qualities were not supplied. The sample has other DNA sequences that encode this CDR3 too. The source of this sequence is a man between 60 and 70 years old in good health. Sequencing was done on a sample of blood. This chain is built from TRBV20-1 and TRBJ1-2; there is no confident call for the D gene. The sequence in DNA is TGCAGTGCTGACTCTTATGGCTACACCTTC. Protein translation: CSADSYGYTF.